What follows is one T cell receptor (beta chain) and its context. No antigen is known for it. Time point given: pretreatment peripheral blood. Peripheral blood mononuclear cells were collected from every patient before and during treatment, yielding between 1 and 8 samples per patient. This entry is derived from a study of PD-L1 blockade in urothelial cancer. In the study overall: About 90% of the 29 patients were men whose urothelial cancer was bladder-origin. Median T cell yield per blood sample was around 130,000 cells.

Findings of the study overall: Pretreatment clonality of the blood TCR repertoire below the median was predictive of superior survival.

The protocol was immunoSEQ multiplex PCR, while the TCRdb copy is restricted to in-frame clones and leaves out a portion. The sample contains 45,000 to 60,000 clones, more than 75% of which appear only once. The sequencing here drew on PBMCs, taken around atezolizumab (anti-PD-L1) treatment. This receptor was identified in a man aged 45-65 years with urothelial cancer.

The CDR3, as DNA: TGTGCCAGCAGCGCAGCCGGGACAGGGGCTGGAAACACCATATATTTT. Amino acid sequence: CASSAAGTGAGNTIYF. This sequence joins TRBV9 and TRBJ1-3, with 10 nucleotides matching TRBD1. Germline CDR1 SGDLS, CDR2 YYNGEE. The J segment lost 2 bases and the V segment lost 3 bases, leaving 5 bases of the junction unmatched. The length of the CDR3 is 16 residues.